Listed below are T cell receptor beta chains from one sample, sequenced in a study of CD8 T cells in Susac syndrome. MiXCR, applied by TCRdb to the immunoSEQ multiplex PCR reads, yields one record per CDR3 protein. The repertoire holds some 110,000 distinct CDR3 sequences, with 85% to 95% as singletons. The sample was CD4+ T cells from PBMCs. These receptors were collected from a human donor with multiple sclerosis. Each CDR3 is given with its conserved first and last residue. A D gene is named only where the DNA matches it firmly. Some rows have no size entry. The others give once, few or many, or a class for an expanded clone.

cdr3_nt: TGTGCCACCAGCGCCGGCAGGGGCCATAATTCACCCCTCCACTTT
cdr3_aa: CATSAGRGHNSPLHF
j_call: TRBJ1-6
v_call: TRBV24-1
d_call: .
clone_size: .
cdr3_length: 15

cdr3_nt: TGTGCCAGCAGCTTTGATCGGAGCTCGGAGACCCAGTACTTC
cdr3_aa: CASSFDRSSETQYF
j_call: TRBJ2-5
v_call: TRBV5-4
d_call: .
clone_size: .
cdr3_length: 14

cdr3_nt: TGTGCCAGCAGTTACAAGTACGAGCAGTACTTC
cdr3_aa: CASSYKYEQYF
j_call: TRBJ2-7
v_call: TRBV28
d_call: .
clone_size: .
cdr3_length: 11

cdr3_nt: TGTGCCAGCAGCTTAGGTCTGTTGACTAGCGGGGGGCCGGGGAACATTCAGTACTTC
cdr3_aa: CASSLGLLTSGGPGNIQYF
j_call: TRBJ2-4
v_call: TRBV13
d_call: TRBD2
clone_size: .
cdr3_length: 19

cdr3_nt: TGCGCCAGCAGCTTGCCCGGCTATGGCTACACCTTC
cdr3_aa: CASSLPGYGYTF
j_call: TRBJ1-2
v_call: TRBV5-1
d_call: .
clone_size: .
cdr3_length: 12

cdr3_nt: TGTGCCAGCAGTCTACGCCGGGCCGGAGGGTCCAGCGGCACAGAGACCCAGTACTTC
cdr3_aa: CASSLRRAGGSSGTETQYF
j_call: TRBJ2-5
v_call: TRBV2
d_call: .
clone_size: .
cdr3_length: 19

cdr3_nt: TGTGCCAGCAGCTTGTGGAAAAATCAGCCCCAGCATTTT
cdr3_aa: CASSLWKNQPQHF
j_call: TRBJ1-5
v_call: TRBV5-6
d_call: .
clone_size: .
cdr3_length: 13

cdr3_nt: TGCAGCGTTGATGACAGGCTGGACTATGGCTACACCTTC
cdr3_aa: CSVDDRLDYGYTF
j_call: TRBJ1-2
v_call: TRBV29-1
d_call: .
clone_size: .
cdr3_length: 13

cdr3_nt: TGTGCCATCAGTGAGTCTAACAATCCCGTATACGAGCAGTACTTC
cdr3_aa: CAISESNNPVYEQYF
j_call: TRBJ2-7
v_call: TRBV10-3
d_call: .
clone_size: .
cdr3_length: 15

cdr3_nt: TGTGCCAGCGCTGATGGGGGCTATACTGAAGCTTTCTTT
cdr3_aa: CASADGGYTEAFF
j_call: TRBJ1-1
v_call: TRBV12-3/TRBV12-4
d_call: .
clone_size: .
cdr3_length: 13

cdr3_nt: TGCAGCGTTGAATTCAGGGAGGACACCGGGGAGCTGTTTTTT
cdr3_aa: CSVEFREDTGELFF
j_call: TRBJ2-2
v_call: TRBV29-1
d_call: .
clone_size: .
cdr3_length: 14

cdr3_nt: TGTGCCAGTAGCCGGACAGGGCCCTACGAGCAGTACTTC
cdr3_aa: CASSRTGPYEQYF
j_call: TRBJ2-7
v_call: TRBV19
d_call: TRBD1
clone_size: .
cdr3_length: 13

cdr3_nt: TGTGCCAGCAGCTTAGTGGGTAGCCCTAGCAATCAGCCCCAGCATTTT
cdr3_aa: CASSLVGSPSNQPQHF
j_call: TRBJ1-5
v_call: TRBV7-9
d_call: .
clone_size: .
cdr3_length: 16

cdr3_nt: TGTGCCAGCATCAAACTAGATACGCAGTATTTT
cdr3_aa: CASIKLDTQYF
j_call: TRBJ2-3
v_call: TRBV6-5
d_call: .
clone_size: .
cdr3_length: 11

cdr3_nt: TGTGCTAGTGGTTTGGGGACAGCTTCTAATGAAAAACTGTTTTTT
cdr3_aa: CASGLGTASNEKLFF
j_call: TRBJ1-4
v_call: TRBV12-5
d_call: .
clone_size: .
cdr3_length: 15

cdr3_nt: TGCGCCAGCAGCCGAGATCCCGGGACTAGCTCCTACGAGCAGTACTTC
cdr3_aa: CASSRDPGTSSYEQYF
j_call: TRBJ2-7
v_call: TRBV4-3
d_call: TRBD2
clone_size: .
cdr3_length: 16

cdr3_nt: TGCAGCGTTTCCCGGGACAGGGAGTTGCGCTACACCTTC
cdr3_aa: CSVSRDRELRYTF
j_call: TRBJ1-2
v_call: TRBV29-1
d_call: TRBD1
clone_size: .
cdr3_length: 13

cdr3_nt: TGTGCCAGCAGCTTAGGAGCAGGGGGCGCTAGCTATGGCTACACCTTC
cdr3_aa: CASSLGAGGASYGYTF
j_call: TRBJ1-2
v_call: TRBV7-8
d_call: TRBD1
clone_size: .
cdr3_length: 16

cdr3_nt: TGTGCCAGTAGCCTTGAGGAGGCCTCCTATAATTCACCCCTCCACTTT
cdr3_aa: CASSLEEASYNSPLHF
j_call: TRBJ1-6
v_call: TRBV19
d_call: .
clone_size: .
cdr3_length: 16

cdr3_nt: TGTGCCAGCAGCCAAGAGAGGGGGAGCGGAGCTTTCTTT
cdr3_aa: CASSQERGSGAFF
j_call: TRBJ1-1
v_call: TRBV4-2
d_call: .
clone_size: .
cdr3_length: 13

cdr3_nt: TGTGCCAGCAGCCGTGCGGGTGAGCAGTTCTTC
cdr3_aa: CASSRAGEQFF
j_call: TRBJ2-1
v_call: TRBV7-9
d_call: .
clone_size: .
cdr3_length: 11

cdr3_nt: TGTGCCAGCAGCTTAGGCCCTGACAGCTACGAGCAGTACTTC
cdr3_aa: CASSLGPDSYEQYF
j_call: TRBJ2-7
v_call: TRBV13
d_call: .
clone_size: .
cdr3_length: 14

cdr3_nt: TGCGCCAGCAGCCAAGATTGGACCGGACAGGGGGCGCGGACCTACGAGCAGTACTTC
cdr3_aa: CASSQDWTGQGARTYEQYF
j_call: TRBJ2-7
v_call: TRBV4-3
d_call: TRBD1
clone_size: .
cdr3_length: 19

cdr3_nt: TGCAGTGCTAGAGCCTCTCGTTCGGGGCAGGGATGGGGGCAGTACTTC
cdr3_aa: CSARASRSGQGWGQYF
j_call: TRBJ2-7
v_call: TRBV20-1
d_call: .
clone_size: .
cdr3_length: 16

cdr3_nt: TGTGCCAGCAGCTTATTGGGGGGGCAAGAGACCCAGTACTTC
cdr3_aa: CASSLLGGQETQYF
j_call: TRBJ2-5
v_call: TRBV7-2
d_call: TRBD2
clone_size: .
cdr3_length: 14

cdr3_nt: TGCGCCAGCAGCTTCACAGGATATTCACCCCTCCACTTT
cdr3_aa: CASSFTGYSPLHF
j_call: TRBJ1-6
v_call: TRBV5-1
d_call: .
clone_size: .
cdr3_length: 13

cdr3_nt: TGCGCCAGCAGCCAATCCCTAGCGGGGGGGCGAGAGACCCAGTACTTC
cdr3_aa: CASSQSLAGGRETQYF
j_call: TRBJ2-5
v_call: TRBV4-1
d_call: TRBD2
clone_size: .
cdr3_length: 16

cdr3_nt: TGTGCCAGCAGTTACAACGGTGCCGGGGAGCTGTTTTTT
cdr3_aa: CASSYNGAGELFF
j_call: TRBJ2-2
v_call: TRBV6-2/TRBV6-3
d_call: .
clone_size: once
cdr3_length: 13

cdr3_nt: TGTGCCAGCAGTGACTTCCGGGACAGGGGGTACGAGCAGTACTTC
cdr3_aa: CASSDFRDRGYEQYF
j_call: TRBJ2-7
v_call: TRBV6-4
d_call: TRBD1
clone_size: .
cdr3_length: 15

cdr3_nt: TGCAGCGTCGACTACTCCGGGACTGGCACAGATACGCAGTATTTT
cdr3_aa: CSVDYSGTGTDTQYF
j_call: TRBJ2-3
v_call: TRBV29-1
d_call: .
clone_size: .
cdr3_length: 15

cdr3_nt: TGCAGCGTCAAGGAATGGGCGGACAATCTTATGAACACTGAAGCTTTCTTT
cdr3_aa: CSVKEWADNLMNTEAFF
j_call: TRBJ1-1
v_call: TRBV29-1
d_call: .
clone_size: .
cdr3_length: 17

cdr3_nt: TGTGCCAGCAGTTATCCTACAGGGCACAGCAATCAGCCCCAGCATTTT
cdr3_aa: CASSYPTGHSNQPQHF
j_call: TRBJ1-5
v_call: TRBV6-5
d_call: .
clone_size: .
cdr3_length: 16

cdr3_nt: TGCGCCAGTGCTACTGGGACAGGTGCCTCGGGCTACACCTTC
cdr3_aa: CASATGTGASGYTF
j_call: TRBJ1-2
v_call: TRBV5-1
d_call: TRBD1
clone_size: once
cdr3_length: 14

cdr3_nt: TGTGCCAGCAGCTCCACACAGACAGGGACCGGGGAGCTGTTTTTT
cdr3_aa: CASSSTQTGTGELFF
j_call: TRBJ2-2
v_call: TRBV7-3
d_call: TRBD1
clone_size: .
cdr3_length: 15

cdr3_nt: TGTGCCTGCAAGGACAGCATGAACACTGAAGCTTTCTTT
cdr3_aa: CACKDSMNTEAFF
j_call: TRBJ1-1
v_call: TRBV30
d_call: .
clone_size: .
cdr3_length: 13

cdr3_nt: TGTGCCACCAGTGGTGTAGGACAGGGAAGAGGCTACACCTTC
cdr3_aa: CATSGVGQGRGYTF
j_call: TRBJ1-2
v_call: TRBV24-1
d_call: TRBD1
clone_size: .
cdr3_length: 14

cdr3_nt: TGTGCCAGCAGCTTGACCGAGGGAGGCAAAAACATTCAGTACTTC
cdr3_aa: CASSLTEGGKNIQYF
j_call: TRBJ2-4
v_call: TRBV5-6
d_call: .
clone_size: .
cdr3_length: 15

cdr3_nt: TGTGCCAGCAGTATCAGTAGCAATCAGCCCCAGCATTTT
cdr3_aa: CASSISSNQPQHF
j_call: TRBJ1-5
v_call: TRBV27
d_call: .
clone_size: .
cdr3_length: 13

cdr3_nt: TGTGCCAGCAGCCGAGGGGGAAACACCATATATTTT
cdr3_aa: CASSRGGNTIYF
j_call: TRBJ1-3
v_call: TRBV28
d_call: .
clone_size: once
cdr3_length: 12

cdr3_nt: TGTGCCACCAGTGATCCCCTCACAGAGCAGTACTTC
cdr3_aa: CATSDPLTEQYF
j_call: TRBJ2-7
v_call: TRBV24-1
d_call: .
clone_size: .
cdr3_length: 12

cdr3_nt: TGTGCCAGCAGCCCGGGACAGGGGGGGTGGAGTGAGCAGTTCTTC
cdr3_aa: CASSPGQGGWSEQFF
j_call: TRBJ2-1
v_call: TRBV7-3
d_call: TRBD1
clone_size: .
cdr3_length: 15

cdr3_nt: TGCGCCAGCAGCCAAGAATTGAGTGCAGTCGATGAGCAGTTCTTC
cdr3_aa: CASSQELSAVDEQFF
j_call: TRBJ2-1
v_call: TRBV4-3
d_call: .
clone_size: .
cdr3_length: 15

cdr3_nt: TGCGCCGGATATACTCGGTCAGGGGTGCCCCTAAGCCGTTACGAGCAGTACTTC
cdr3_aa: CAGYTRSGVPLSRYEQYF
j_call: TRBJ2-7
v_call: TRBV4-3
d_call: .
clone_size: .
cdr3_length: 18

cdr3_nt: TGCGCCAGCAGCCAGAGGCTGGGCTCCTATAATTCACCCCTCCACTTT
cdr3_aa: CASSQRLGSYNSPLHF
j_call: TRBJ1-6
v_call: TRBV4-1
d_call: .
clone_size: .
cdr3_length: 16

cdr3_nt: TGTGCCAGCAGCCAAGATAGGAACAGCCTCTATGGCTACACCTTC
cdr3_aa: CASSQDRNSLYGYTF
j_call: TRBJ1-2
v_call: TRBV4-2
d_call: .
clone_size: .
cdr3_length: 15

cdr3_nt: TGCGCCAGCAGACCGATCCTCGAAGGGGACTATGGCTACACCTTC
cdr3_aa: CASRPILEGDYGYTF
j_call: TRBJ1-2
v_call: TRBV4-3
d_call: .
clone_size: .
cdr3_length: 15

cdr3_nt: TGTGCCAGCAGCCCGCAGGGGGGAAACACCATATATTTT
cdr3_aa: CASSPQGGNTIYF
j_call: TRBJ1-3
v_call: TRBV14
d_call: .
clone_size: .
cdr3_length: 13

cdr3_nt: TGTGCCACCAGTGACCCGTCCCAGGGCGGCAATCAGCCCCAGCATTTT
cdr3_aa: CATSDPSQGGNQPQHF
j_call: TRBJ1-5
v_call: TRBV24-1
d_call: .
clone_size: .
cdr3_length: 16

cdr3_nt: TGCAGTGCTAGAGATCCAGCACAGGGGATAGGGACTGAAGCTTTCTTT
cdr3_aa: CSARDPAQGIGTEAFF
j_call: TRBJ1-1
v_call: TRBV20-1
d_call: TRBD1
clone_size: .
cdr3_length: 16

cdr3_nt: TGCGCCAGCAGCCCGGGAGGACAGGAATATTCACCCCTCCACTTT
cdr3_aa: CASSPGGQEYSPLHF
j_call: TRBJ1-6
v_call: TRBV4-1
d_call: TRBD1
clone_size: .
cdr3_length: 15